The 29 T cell receptor beta chains below were found in one sample sequenced in a study of shared clonotypes between healthy human individuals. The assay was immunoSEQ multiplex PCR, and TCRdb's table has in-frame clones only and misses some. The sample gives some 1 million clones, around 74% of which show up once; 1.4% to 1.5% is in the top ten. The specimen was memory CD4+ T cells sorted from blood. The subset denotes: CD45RA-negative fraction. Receptor source: a man aged 18 to 30 in good health.

The genes are TRBV28 and TRBJ1-6, with 7 bases that match TRBD1. Looked up from germline, CDR1 is MDHEN and CDR2 is SYDVKM. This CDR3 has 15 residues. V lost 4 bases and J lost 7; bases outside the gene matches: 7. The CDR3 loop reads CASSSLGTANSPLHF. In DNA, the CDR3 is TGTGCCAGCAGTTCCCTGGGGACAGCGAATTCACCCCTCCACTTT. Variable domain in full (rest from reference TRBV28 and TRBJ1-6): DVKVTQSSRYLVKRTGEKVFLECVQDMDHENMFWYRQDPGLGLRLIYFSYDVKMKEKGDIPEGYSVSREKKERFSLILESASTNQTSMYLCASSSLGTANSPLHFGNGTRLTVT.

The DNA of the CDR3 is TGTGCCAGCAGCTACAGGTCTTTTAGCAATCAGCCCCAGCATTTT. Translated: CASSYRSFSNQPQHF. The rearrangement joins TRBV5-8 to TRBJ1-5; D perhaps matches TRBD1 (5 bases). V lost 3 bases to trimming and J lost 0 bases, with 10 bases between them. The CDR3 is made up of 15 amino acids. Germline V gene sequence: CDR1 SGHTS, CDR2 YDEGEE.

This clone came up once. The chain combines TRBV5-1 with TRBJ2-7; the D gene is possibly TRBD2 (5 bases). Per the germline V gene, CDR1 is SGHRS and CDR2 is YFSETQ. The CDR3 contains 13 residues. Trimming stripped 1 base from V and 1 base from J, with 6 bases between. DNA for the CDR3: TGCGCCAGCAGCTTGTGGGAGTCCTACGAGCAGTACTTC. It codes for CASSLWESYEQYF.

This chain connects TRBV7-9 to TRBJ2-5; TRBD2 agrees at 11 bases. This CDR3 is 15 amino acids long. Germline V gene sequence: CDR1 SEHNR, CDR2 FQNEAQ (reference sequence). V shed 2 bases and J 4 bases; nucleotides not matched to a gene: 3. The CDR3 DNA is TGTGCCAGCAGCTTACAACTAGCGGGAGTAGAGACCCAGTACTTC. Its protein product is CASSLQLAGVETQYF.

The chain joins TRBV7-6 to TRBJ2-6; TRBD1 or TRBD2 may be the D gene (6 bases each). Trimming took off 1 base at V and 2 bases at J, with 12 bases between the two ends. The CDR3 contains 17 residues. Germline-derived CDR1 and CDR2 are SGHVS and FNYEAQ. The DNA of the CDR3 is TGTGCCAGCAGCTTAGAGGGGGGTTTAACTGGGGCCAACGTCCTGACTTTC. Its translation: CASSLEGGLTGANVLTF.

This clone was found many times. J is TRBJ1-1 and V is TRBV18; no clear D gene. The length of the CDR3 is 16 residues. Trimming stripped 3 bases from V and 2 bases from J, with 16 bases between. In germline, CDR1 is KGHSH, CDR2 LQKENI. DNA for the CDR3: TGTGCCAGCTCACCTAGGTCAAGGGATGCTAACACTGAAGCTTTCTTT. Translated, it gives CASSPRSRDANTEAFF.

This chain connects TRBV5-4 to TRBJ2-1, with D uncertain. The CDR3 consists of 16 residues. In germline, CDR1 is SGHNT, CDR2 YYREEE (reference sequence). Trimming pared 2 bases from V and 0 bases from J, leaving 12 bases between. CDR3 sequence reads: CASSFHSLGSYNEQFF. The CDR3 nucleotides read TGTGCCAGCAGCTTTCATTCCCTGGGCTCCTACAATGAGCAGTTCTTC.

The V and J genes are TRBV21-1 and TRBJ2-7. TRBV21-1 corresponds to a pseudogene. This CDR3 comprises 14 residues. In nucleotides, the CDR3 is TGTGCCAGCAGCAATAGGCCAATCTTCTACGAGCAGTACTTC. Protein sequence: CASSNRPIFYEQYF.

Only a few counts were recorded for this clone. The chain recombines TRBV2 with TRBJ1-3; 7 nucleotides agree with TRBD1. The CDR3 covers 14 residues. Germline V CDR1 and CDR2: SNHLY, FYNNEI. With V trimmed by 5 bases and J by 2 bases, 3 bases remained unmatched. The CDR3 DNA reads as TGTGCCAGCAGTAATACAGGGGCTGGAAACACCATATATTTT. Amino acid sequence: CASSNTGAGNTIYF.

This rearrangement joins TRBV28 to TRBJ1-4; D is perhaps TRBD1 (5 bases). Germline V gene lookup returns CDR1 MDHEN and CDR2 SYDVKM. The CDR3 runs 15 residues. V was shortened by 5 bases and J by 10 bases, with 20 bases between the two germline ends. CDR3 residues: CASSPSGGVGGKLFF. CDR3 sequence (DNA): TGTGCCAGCAGTCCGTCCGGGGGGGTTGGCGGAAAACTGTTTTTT.

The chain carries TRBV5-1 and TRBJ2-2, with 12 bases fitting TRBD1. CDR1 and CDR2 from the germline V gene are SGHRS and YFSETQ. The J segment lost 6 bases and the V segment lost 3 bases, leaving 6 bases of the junction unmatched. CDR3 length: 16 residues. The CDR3 reads CASSSPGTGGSGELFF. The CDR3 region has the DNA TGCGCCAGCAGCTCGCCCGGGACAGGGGGCTCCGGGGAGCTGTTTTTT.

CDR3 sequence (DNA): TGTGCCAGCAGCGTAGATTCAGGGTCCGTATCTGGAAACACCATATATTTT. Translated, it gives CASSVDSGSVSGNTIYF. V gene TRBV9 combines with J gene TRBJ1-3, with D tentatively TRBD1 (5 bases). Trimming removed 0 bases from V and 1 base from J, with 14 bases in between. From germline, CDR1 is SGDLS and CDR2 YYNGEE. CDR3 length: 17 residues.

This clone has at least ten counts. This chain links TRBV19 with TRBJ1-4; D possibly corresponds to TRBD1 (6 bases). Per germline, CDR1 LNHDA and CDR2 SQIVND (reference sequence). The ends were cut back, 4 bases at V and 13 bases at J, with 10 bases in the middle. This CDR3 comprises 11 residues. The CDR3 reads CASSTQGLLFF. The DNA of the CDR3 is TGTGCCAGTAGTACTCAGGGGCTACTGTTTTTT.

Worth noting for this clone: The sample has other DNA sequences that encode this CDR3 too. V gene TRBV5-1 combines with J gene TRBJ1-3; D gene ambiguous. V lost 0 bases and J 0 bases, leaving 7 bases between the germline ends. Germline values: CDR1 SGHRS, CDR2 YFSETQ. The CDR3 has 15 residues. CDR3 residues: CASSLEAGSGNTIYF. Here the CDR3 DNA reads TGCGCCAGCAGCTTGGAGGCCGGCTCTGGAAACACCATATATTTT.

This clone turned up a few times. This chain connects TRBV6-5 to TRBJ1-2, with D possibly TRBD1 on 5 matching bases. The V end was cut by 2 bases, the J end by 7 bases, with 11 bases between. The CDR3 length is 13 residues. Germline-derived CDR1 and CDR2 are MNHEY and SVGAGI. CDR3 residues: CASSYGGVGGYTF. In DNA, the CDR3 is TGTGCCAGCAGTTACGGGGGGGTAGGTGGCTACACCTTC.

The chain links TRBV5-1 to TRBJ2-7; D possibly corresponds to TRBD1 (6 bases). Germline V gives CDR1 SGHRS, CDR2 YFSETQ. The CDR3 length is 14 residues. With 3 bases removed from V and 5 bases from J, the gap between germline ends came to 15 bases. In nucleotides, the CDR3 is TGCGCCAGCAGCTCCTCGACAGGTCTGAACGAGCAGTACTTC. Translated, it gives CASSSSTGLNEQYF.

Only one count was recorded for this clone. The genes are TRBV23-1 and TRBJ1-1; TRBD1 matches at 9 bases. TRBV23-1 qualifies as an ORF whose function is uncertain. J was trimmed by 11 bases and V by 9 bases; bases with no gene match: 10. CDR3 length: 12 amino acids. CDR3 loop: CARKGTGRCAFF. In DNA, the CDR3 is TGCGCCAGGAAAGGGACAGGGAGGTGTGCTTTCTTT.

The chain couples TRBV29-1 to TRBJ2-7; D may be TRBD2 (6 bases). This CDR3 spans 14 amino acids. V lost 4 bases and J 6 bases, leaving 19 bases between the germline ends. CDR1 SQVTM and CDR2 ANQGSEA come from the germline V gene. CDR3: CSVAPGTSGGEQYF. In DNA, the CDR3 is TGCAGCGTTGCACCGGGGACCTCCGGGGGCGAGCAGTACTTC.

The chain combines TRBV28 with TRBJ1-2, with 7 bases lining up with TRBD1. Germline V lookup: CDR1 MDHEN, CDR2 SYDVKM. With V trimmed by 8 bases and J by 2 bases, 8 bases remained unmatched. This CDR3 is 14 amino acids long. This CDR3 is CASGLSGQNYGYTF. The CDR3 DNA follows: TGTGCCAGCGGATTATCGGGACAGAACTATGGCTACACCTTC.

This clone was detected only a few times. The J gene is TRBJ1-5, the V gene TRBV30, with 9 bases aligning to TRBD1. CDR3 size: 18 residues. The V and J ends lost 1 base and 2 bases, in that order; junction bases with no gene match: 12. Germline V gene lookup returns CDR1 GTSNPN and CDR2 SVGIG (reference sequence). The CDR3 nucleotides are TGTGCCTGGAGTGGAGGGACAGGGATGGGGGGGGGCAATCAGCCCCAGCATTTT. Its translation is CAWSGGTGMGGGNQPQHF. The complete variable domain, with remaining parts taken from reference TRBV30 and TRBJ1-5, reads SQTIHQWPATLVQPVGSPLSLECTVEGTSNPNLYWYRQAAGRGLQLLFYSVGIGQISSEVPQNLSASRPQDRQFILSSKKLLLSDSGFYLCAWSGGTGMGGGNQPQHFGDGTRLSIL.

This chain uses TRBV30 with TRBJ1-2; D is uncertain. V gave up 3 bases and J gave up 8 bases, with 16 bases separating them. CDR3 size: 13 residues. Germline values: CDR1 GTSNPN, CDR2 SVGIG (reference sequence). As DNA, the CDR3 is TGTGCCTGGAGCCCCCTGTTAAGGGCAGGCTACACCTTC. It translates to CAWSPLLRAGYTF.

The rearrangement links TRBV2 to TRBJ2-7, with 7 bases identical to TRBD1. V trimming: 4 bases; J trimming: 5 bases; junction bases outside the gene matches: 11. This CDR3 comprises 15 residues. Germline V lookup: CDR1 SNHLY, CDR2 FYNNEI. The CDR3 loop reads CASSATGLGGNEQYF. CDR3 bases: TGTGCCAGCAGTGCGACAGGGTTGGGTGGTAACGAGCAGTACTTC.

The chain combines TRBV5-1 with TRBJ2-5; TRBD1 matches 10 bases. The junction had 3 bases not matched to a gene; V was cut back by 0 bases and J by 4 bases. This CDR3 is built from 15 residues. Germline V CDR1 and CDR2: SGHRS, YFSETQ. CDR3 amino acids: CASSLDGTGVETQYF. The CDR3 region has the DNA TGCGCCAGCAGCTTGGACGGGACAGGGGTAGAGACCCAGTACTTC. Full variable domain (outside the CDR3, taken from reference TRBV5-1 and TRBJ2-5): KAGVTQTPRYLIKTRGQQVTLSCSPISGHRSVSWYQQTPGQGLQFLFEYFSETQRNKGNFPGRFSGRQFSNSRSEMNVSTLELGDSALYLCASSLDGTGVETQYFGPGTRLLVL.

This clone counts as medium-sized (0.01 to 0.1%). The chain has TRBV14 and TRBJ1-6; no clear D gene. The CDR3 runs to 19 residues. CDR1 is SGHDN, CDR2 FVKESK, per germline. Trimming shortened V by 3 bases and J by 3 bases, and 21 bases separated the two germline ends. CDR3 sequence: CASSQFRQVPGIYNSPLHF. The CDR3 nucleotides are TGTGCCAGCAGCCAGTTCCGCCAGGTTCCCGGAATCTATAATTCACCCCTCCACTTT.

This clone was detected many times. The chain employs TRBV19 and TRBJ2-1; D is perhaps TRBD2 (5 bases). Germline V gene sequence: CDR1 LNHDA, CDR2 SQIVND (reference sequence). Trimming pared 5 bases from V and 8 bases from J, leaving 13 bases between. The CDR3 consists of 13 residues. The chain's CDR3 is CASSPSKGHEQFF. The CDR3 nucleotides are TGTGCCAGTAGTCCTAGCAAAGGCCATGAGCAGTTCTTC.

The chain is built from TRBV7-2 and TRBJ2-7, with D maybe TRBD1 (6 bases). The CDR3 is 14 residues long. Trimming cost V 4 bases and J 3 bases, with 13 bases left between them. Germline CDR1 and CDR2: SGHTA and FQGNSA. Here the CDR3 reads CASSSLAGDYEQYF. In DNA form, the CDR3 reads TGTGCCAGCAGCTCATTAGCAGGGGACTACGAGCAGTACTTC.

This clone has more than one count but fewer than ten. V usage is TRBV18 and J usage is TRBJ1-2, with 7 bases matching TRBD1. From germline, CDR1 is KGHSH and CDR2 LQKENI. J lost 2 bases, V lost 6 bases, and 3 bases had no gene match. The CDR3 runs 13 residues. The chain's CDR3 is CASSAGQNYGYTF. The DNA of the CDR3 is TGTGCCAGCTCCGCGGGACAGAACTATGGCTACACCTTC.

In its sample, this clone was seen a few times. The V call is TRBV5-4, the J call TRBJ2-3; D is perhaps TRBD2 (6 bases). From germline, CDR1 is SGHNT and CDR2 YYREEE (reference sequence). The CDR3 spans 15 residues. Trimming stripped 0 bases from V and 2 bases from J, with 10 bases between. The CDR3 DNA reads TGTGCCAGCAGCTTGGAACGGGGGATCACAGATACGCAGTATTTT. Protein product: CASSLERGITDTQYF.

This clone was recorded a few times. The rearrangement uses TRBV9 and TRBJ2-6; D is uncertain. This CDR3 spans 16 amino acids. The V end was cut by 2 bases, the J end by 0 bases, with 9 bases between. Germline V gene lookup returns CDR1 SGDLS and CDR2 YYNGEE. As DNA, the CDR3 is TGTGCCAGCAGCGTTCCCGGCAGCTCTGGGGCCAACGTCCTGACTTTC. Translating gives CASSVPGSSGANVLTF.